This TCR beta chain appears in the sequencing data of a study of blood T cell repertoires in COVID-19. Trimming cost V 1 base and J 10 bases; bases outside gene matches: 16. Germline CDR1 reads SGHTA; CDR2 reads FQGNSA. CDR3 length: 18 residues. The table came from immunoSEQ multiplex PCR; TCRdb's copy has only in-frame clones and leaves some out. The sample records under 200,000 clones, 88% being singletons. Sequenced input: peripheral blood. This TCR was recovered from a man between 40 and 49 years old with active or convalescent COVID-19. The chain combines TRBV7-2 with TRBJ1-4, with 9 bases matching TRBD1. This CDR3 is CASSLDSGTGYEIGKLFF. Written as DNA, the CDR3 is TGTGCCAGCAGCTTAGACTCCGGGACAGGGTATGAGATAGGAAAACTGTTTTTT.